Sequencing of this T cell receptor (beta chain) was carried out in a study of blood T cell repertoires in COVID-19. In the source study's methods: Amplified reference gene primers provided the basis for estimating nucleated cell counts. Assay: immunoSEQ multiplex PCR; the TCRdb copy retains only in-frame clones and omits some. V and J calls and clone size are those listed in that table; D and trimming were worked out from the DNA. This sample yields approximately 260,000 clones, of which roughly 85% are seen a single time; about 6.2% belongs to the top ten. Categorization into cohorts depended on clinical history that participants reported. This clonotype was obtained from a woman in her 50s who had been exposed to COVID-19. Sequencing was done on a sample of PBMCs or T cells enriched from blood (not recorded which).

This CDR3 is CASSLGRVASNTIYF. Here the CDR3 DNA reads TGTGCCAGCAGCTTAGGACGAGTTGCTTCGAACACCATATATTTT. The rearrangement uses TRBV13 and TRBJ1-3, with D unclear. Germline lookup yields CDR1 PRHDT and CDR2 FYEKMQ (reference sequence). Trimming pared 0 bases from V and 7 bases from J, leaving 13 bases between. This CDR3 has 15 residues. Based on the CDR3 plus reference TRBV13 and TRBJ1-3, the full variable domain is AAGVIQSPRHLIKEKRETATLKCYPIPRHDTVYWYQQGPGQDPQFLISFYEKMQSDKGSIPDRFSAQQFSDYHSELNMSSLELGDSALYFCASSLGRVASNTIYFGEGSWLTVV.